This TCR beta chain was documented in a study of shared T cell receptors in the human thymus. Sequencing used immunoSEQ multiplex PCR; TCRdb keeps in-frame clones, though not all of them. There are roughly 710,000 clones in the sample; approximately 83% occur only once, and about 0.011% lies in the top ten. There are 17 residues in the CDR3. V gave up 2 bases and J gave up 2 bases, with 16 bases separating them. Germline CDR1 reads SGHVS; CDR2 reads FNYEAQ. This same sample was also taken into another study, of human thymus T cells.

This clonotype was sampled from a girl under two years old with a congenital heart defect. The chain combines TRBV7-6 with TRBJ1-5; D possibly corresponds to TRBD1 (5 bases). Sequenced sample: thymocytes. The CDR3 nucleotides read TGTGCCAGCAGCTTAAAGGGGAAAGTTGATGGCAATCAGCCCCAGCATTTT. Its translation is CASSLKGKVDGNQPQHF.